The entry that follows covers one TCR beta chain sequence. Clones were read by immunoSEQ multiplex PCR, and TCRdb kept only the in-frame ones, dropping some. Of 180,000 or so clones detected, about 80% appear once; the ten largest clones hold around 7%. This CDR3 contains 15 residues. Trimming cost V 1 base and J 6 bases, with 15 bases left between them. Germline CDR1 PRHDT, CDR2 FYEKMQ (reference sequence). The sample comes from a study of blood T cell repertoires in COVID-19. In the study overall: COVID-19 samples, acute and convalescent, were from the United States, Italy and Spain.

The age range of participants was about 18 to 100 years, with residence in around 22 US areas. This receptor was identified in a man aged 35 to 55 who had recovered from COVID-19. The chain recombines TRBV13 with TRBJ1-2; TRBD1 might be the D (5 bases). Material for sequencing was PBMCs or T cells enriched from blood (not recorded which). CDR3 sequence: CASSLAFQGGNGYTF. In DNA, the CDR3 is TGTGCCAGCAGCTTAGCTTTTCAGGGAGGGAATGGCTACACCTTC.